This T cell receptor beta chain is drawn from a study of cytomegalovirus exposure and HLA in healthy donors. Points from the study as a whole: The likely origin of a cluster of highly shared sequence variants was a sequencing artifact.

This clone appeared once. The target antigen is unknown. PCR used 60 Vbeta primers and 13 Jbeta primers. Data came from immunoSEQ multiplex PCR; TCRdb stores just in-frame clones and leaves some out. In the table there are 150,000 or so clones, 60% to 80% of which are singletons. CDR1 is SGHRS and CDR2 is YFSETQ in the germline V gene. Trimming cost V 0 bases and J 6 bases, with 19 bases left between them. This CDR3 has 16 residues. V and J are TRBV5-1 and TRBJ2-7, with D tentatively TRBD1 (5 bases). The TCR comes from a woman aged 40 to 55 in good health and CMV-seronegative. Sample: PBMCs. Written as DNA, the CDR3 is TGCGCCAGCAGCTTGGCGCAGGGAAGGCGACGGTTCGAGCAGTACTTC. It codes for CASSLAQGRRRFEQYF. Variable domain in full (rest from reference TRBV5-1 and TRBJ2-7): KAGVTQTPRYLIKTRGQQVTLSCSPISGHRSVSWYQQTPGQGLQFLFEYFSETQRNKGNFPGRFSGRQFSNSRSEMNVSTLELGDSALYLCASSLAQGRRRFEQYFGPGTRLTVT.